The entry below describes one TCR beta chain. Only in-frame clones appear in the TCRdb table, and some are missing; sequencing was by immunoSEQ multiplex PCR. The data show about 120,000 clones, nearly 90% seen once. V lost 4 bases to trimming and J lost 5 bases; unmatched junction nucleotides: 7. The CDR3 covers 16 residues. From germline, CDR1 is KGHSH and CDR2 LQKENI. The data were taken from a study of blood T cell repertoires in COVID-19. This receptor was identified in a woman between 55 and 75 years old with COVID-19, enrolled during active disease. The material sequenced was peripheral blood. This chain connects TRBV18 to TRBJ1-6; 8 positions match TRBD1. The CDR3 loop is CASSRRQGKDNSPLHF. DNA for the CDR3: TGTGCCAGCTCACGAAGACAGGGGAAGGATAATTCACCCCTCCACTTT.